The T cell receptor (beta chain) under discussion was sequenced for a study of blood T cells in healthy people across ages (dated by TCRdb to about 2015). As for the study more broadly: In model experiments, roughly one uniquely barcoded TCR beta cDNA molecule per two T cells was captured by template switching. Using deep sequencing normalized with unique cDNA molecular identifiers, the study measured how TCR beta repertoire diversity changes with age. Donors were grouped into four age groups: young (average roughly 17 years), middle-aged (around 39), aged (roughly 62) and long-lived (around 80). Donors of different ages were randomly distributed across sequencing lanes to avoid experimental bias. For two donors (one aged 18 to 29 and one aged 80 or older), the study analyzed two additional independent replicas of 1 million unique cDNA reads from the same blood draw. General study outcomes and caveats: As age increased, observed TCR beta diversity per million T cells dropped in a roughly linear way, and a significant reduction was already evident by age 40. Compared with the aged group, more naive CD4+ T cells, fewer expanded clones and increased TCR diversity were shown by the long-lived group, suggesting age selection. Estimates of total diversity based on one million sequenced T cells were regarded as lower bounds and as underestimates. Because profiling used bulk unsorted PBMCs, naive and antigen-experienced compartments could not be compared conclusively. Observed TCR beta diversity correlated strongly with the percentage of naive T cells measured by flow cytometry. Donor CMV infection status was unknown, potentially confounding age-related changes in expanded clonotypes.

Donors were 40 or so systemically healthy Caucasian individuals from Russia aged roughly 6 to 90 years. Each donor gave approximately 9.3 milliliters of peripheral blood, collected into EDTA-treated Vacutainer tubes. Ficoll-Paque density-gradient centrifugation was used to isolate PBMCs, with at least 7 million obtained per sample. Total RNA was extracted from PBMCs with Trizol reagent, with at least 6 micrograms obtained per sample. Naive CD45RAhigh/CD27high T cell percentages were measured by flow cytometry on a PBMC aliquot from every donor. This clonotype showed up just a few times. Its antigen is not yet known. No much larger clonotype is one base removed from it; base qualities were not supplied. Library method: 5' RACE. Reads for this sample came from an Illumina HiSeq 2500. A second about 7 to 11 cycle PCR used a sample-barcoded 5' primer and a J-beta primer mix. A template-switch 5' adaptor carrying 12 random nucleotides introduced a unique molecular identifier onto each TCR beta cDNA molecule. At least 2.5 million CDR3-containing paired-end reads were obtained from each sample. The Mint cDNA synthesis kit, primed by a TRBC-specific oligonucleotide, was used to synthesize first-strand cDNA from all RNA. All cDNA was treated with uracil-DNA glycosylase and then went through a first 18-cycle PCR with the universal primers M1SS and BC2_uni_R. Per the authors' processing: For normalization, 1 million high-quality reads, each with a distinct molecular identifier, were randomly selected from each sample. Instead of being binned into consensus sequences, reads that shared molecular identifiers were thrown out. MiTCR, run with a Q25 quality threshold and the strictest error-elimination algorithm, handled CDR3 identification, clonotype clustering and error correction. Lower-bound total TCR beta diversity was estimated with a nonparametric unseen species model using Euler transformation. In TCRdb, the public reads were trimmed at Q25 with fastp and aligned with MiXCR, with productive beta chains retained. Every distinct CDR3 protein forms one entry, paired with its most common genes and DNA. The V and J calls and clone size are TCRdb's, not the authors'. The sample table contains 550,000 to 750,000 distinct CDR3 sequences; only one count was recorded for under 25% of them. The ten largest account for approximately 3.6% of the sample.

Compared with germline, V lacks 5 bases and J lacks 2 bases; bases without a gene match: 6. The CDR3 runs 14 residues from the cysteine to the phenylalanine. Just CDR3 DNA is preserved here, 42 bases in frame from base 1. CDR1 and CDR2, looked up from the germline V gene, are SGHRS and YFSETQ. The sequence derives from a man in his 70s in good health. Source material: blood. The sequence is built from TRBV5-1 and TRBJ2-5; 7 bases in between match TRBD2. In nucleotides, the sequence is TGCGCCAGCAGGAATAGCGGGTGGCAAGAGACCCAGTACTTC. It specifies CASRNSGWQETQYF.